The 32 T cell receptor beta chains given below trace back to one sample, sequenced in a study of cytomegalovirus exposure and HLA in healthy donors. This PCR relied on a set of 60 Vbeta primers and 13 Jbeta primers. Profiled with immunoSEQ multiplex PCR; TCRdb holds only in-frame clones, not every one. Here the sample table reports about 150,000 clones. The source material was PBMCs. The receptor source for this set is a woman between 50 and 59 years old in good health and CMV-seronegative.

This chain uses TRBV4-3 with TRBJ2-6; no firm D call. Germline CDR1 reads LGHNA; CDR2 reads YSLEER. CDR3 length equals 14 residues. V was shortened by 0 bases and J by 4 bases, with 4 bases between the two germline ends. For the CDR3, the DNA is TGCGCCAGCAGCCAAGAACTGGGGGCCAACGTCCTGACTTTC. Its translation: CASSQELGANVLTF.

The chain employs TRBV2 and TRBJ1-4; 7 nucleotides agree with TRBD1. Germline loops: CDR1 SNHLY, CDR2 FYNNEI. The J segment lost 7 bases and the V segment lost 6 bases, leaving 2 bases of the junction unmatched. CDR3 length equals 12 residues. CDR3 in DNA: TGTGCCAGCAGATACAGGGGTGAAAAACTGTTTTTT. Translation: CASRYRGEKLFF.

The chain couples TRBV18 to TRBJ2-7; 11 nucleotides agree with TRBD2. V lost 0 bases, J lost 3 bases, and 1 base stayed unmatched. There are 15 residues in the CDR3. CDR1 and CDR2 from the germline V gene are KGHSH and LQKENI. The CDR3: CASSPPGTSGYEQYF. The DNA of the CDR3 is TGTGCCAGCTCACCACCCGGGACTAGCGGCTACGAGCAGTACTTC.

The chain has TRBV7-3 and TRBJ1-6, with TRBD1 matching over 7 bases. This CDR3 contains 17 residues. J gave up 9 bases and V 2 bases, and 13 bases lay outside the gene matches. Germline V CDR1 and CDR2: SGHTA, FQGTGA. The CDR3 DNA reads TGTGCCAGCAGCTTAGGAGGAGCGAGGGGGCCGGGTTCACCCCTCCACTTT. Encoded protein: CASSLGGARGPGSPLHF.

This chain links TRBV10-3 with TRBJ1-2; D is undetermined. V gave up 4 bases and J gave up 3 bases, with 9 bases separating them. From germline, CDR1 is ENHRY and CDR2 SYGVKD. The length of the CDR3 is 13 residues. The CDR3 nucleotides are TGTGCCATCAGTGGCGCGCAGGACTATGGCTACACCTTC. Its protein is CAISGAQDYGYTF.

The chain couples TRBV5-1 to TRBJ1-5, with a weak D call TRBD1 (5 bases). The CDR3 is 15 residues long. CDR1 and CDR2 (germline): SGHRS, YFSETQ. V lost 0 bases to trimming and J lost 3 bases, with 10 bases between them. For the CDR3, the DNA is TGCGCCAGCAGCTTGGTCGGGGGTCTCAATCAGCCCCAGCATTTT. Translated: CASSLVGGLNQPQHF. Combining the CDR3 with reference TRBV5-1 and TRBJ1-5 gives the whole variable domain KAGVTQTPRYLIKTRGQQVTLSCSPISGHRSVSWYQQTPGQGLQFLFEYFSETQRNKGNFPGRFSGRQFSNSRSEMNVSTLELGDSALYLCASSLVGGLNQPQHFGDGTRLSIL.

The chain joins TRBV5-1 to TRBJ2-7; 11 positions match TRBD1. This CDR3 spans 14 amino acids. Germline CDR1 SGHRS, CDR2 YFSETQ. V shed 4 bases and J 3 bases; nucleotides not matched to a gene: 3. The CDR3 DNA sequence: TGCGCCAGCAGCACCGGGACAGGGGGCTACGAGCAGTACTTC. Protein: CASSTGTGGYEQYF.

V gene TRBV7-8 combines with J gene TRBJ2-7; 11 bases are a match to TRBD2. Losses at the gene ends were 6 bases for V and 5 bases for J; bases not matched to a gene: 21. The length of the CDR3 is 19 residues. Germline CDR1 and CDR2: SGHVS and FQNEAQ. The CDR3 nucleotides are TGTGCCAGCAGTTCAAAGGGAACTAGCGGGAGTTGGGGGTTCGACGAGCAGTACTTC. Translated, it gives CASSSKGTSGSWGFDEQYF.

The genes are TRBV7-2 and TRBJ1-5; D call uncertain. Germline CDR1 and CDR2: SGHTA and FQGNSA. The CDR3 runs 15 residues. V was trimmed by 6 bases and J by 3 bases, leaving 15 bases between them. In nucleotides, the CDR3 is TGTGCCAGCAGTTACAGATCGGGGTCCAATCAGCCCCAGCATTTT. Its translation is CASSYRSGSNQPQHF.

This sequence joins TRBV7-3 and TRBJ2-3; D is perhaps TRBD2 (5 bases). Trimming pared 3 bases from V and 2 bases from J, leaving 12 bases between. Germline V gene lookup returns CDR1 SGHTA and CDR2 FQGTGA. The CDR3 totals 15 residues. As DNA, the CDR3 is TGTGCCAGCAGCTTGGGGAGAGGCGTCACAGATACGCAGTATTTT. It translates to CASSLGRGVTDTQYF.

The rearrangement joins TRBV6-1 to TRBJ1-6; D remains ambiguous. The V end was cut by 1 base, the J end by 8 bases, with 6 bases between. CDR3 length: 13 amino acids. The V gene's germline CDR1 is MNHNS and CDR2 SASEGT. The CDR3 here is CASSEGQDSPLHF. The CDR3 region has the DNA TGTGCCAGCAGTGAAGGGCAGGATTCACCCCTCCACTTT.

The chain couples TRBV11-1 to TRBJ2-3, with 10 bases lining up with TRBD2. The trim removed 6 bases at V and 3 bases at J, leaving 3 bases unmatched. Germline lookup yields CDR1 SGHAT and CDR2 FQDESV (reference sequence). The CDR3 length is 14 residues. The CDR3: CASSLSGGTDTQYF. In DNA, the CDR3 is TGTGCCAGCAGTCTTAGCGGGGGGACAGATACGCAGTATTTT.

The chain is built from TRBV30 and TRBJ1-4, with 8 bases lining up with TRBD1. V was pared by 3 bases and J by 7 bases, with 10 bases of the junction left unmatched. The CDR3 totals 15 residues. Germline-derived CDR1 and CDR2 are GTSNPN and SVGIG (reference sequence). CDR3 nucleotide sequence: TGTGCCTGGAGACTTCAGGGGGCAGCAGGTGAAAAACTGTTTTTT. Residues: CAWRLQGAAGEKLFF. The variable domain in full, with the rest retrieved from reference TRBV30 and TRBJ1-4, is SQTIHQWPATLVQPVGSPLSLECTVEGTSNPNLYWYRQAAGRGLQLLFYSVGIGQISSEVPQNLSASRPQDRQFILSSKKLLLSDSGFYLCAWRLQGAAGEKLFFGSGTQLSVL.

J is TRBJ1-2 and V is TRBV30, with TRBD1 identical over 9 bases. The CDR3 has 15 residues. CDR1 and CDR2 (germline): GTSNPN, SVGIG (reference sequence). The trim removed 3 bases at V and 4 bases at J, leaving 9 bases unmatched. The CDR3 DNA reads as TGTGCCTGGAGCCCACCGGGACAGGGTGCCTATGGCTACACCTTC. The encoded protein is CAWSPPGQGAYGYTF.

This rearrangement joins TRBV23-1 to TRBJ1-1; possibly TRBD1 for D (6 bases). TRBV23-1 falls under the ORF class, with uncertain function. CDR3 length: 17 amino acids. V shed 0 bases and J shed 10 bases, with 24 bases lying between them. CDR3 in amino acids: CASSQSVTGIESRGAFF. CDR3 sequence (DNA): TGCGCCAGCAGTCAATCGGTCACAGGGATTGAATCTCGGGGAGCTTTCTTT.

This rearrangement joins TRBV4-2 to TRBJ2-2; tentative D call: TRBD2 (6 bases). Germline-derived CDR1 and CDR2 are LGHNA and YNFKEQ. CDR3 length: 15 residues. V lost 0 bases to trimming and J lost 4 bases, with 9 bases between them. DNA for the CDR3: TGTGCCAGCAGCCAAGAGGGGGGAAGCACCGGGGAGCTGTTTTTT. Translated, it gives CASSQEGGSTGELFF.

J is TRBJ1-2 and V is TRBV28, with TRBD1 identical over 8 bases. V was clipped by 5 bases and J by 4 bases; unmatched bases: 6. The length of the CDR3 is 14 residues. Germline CDR1 and CDR2: MDHEN and SYDVKM. In DNA, the CDR3 is TGTGCCAGCAGTCAGGGGGCGCGAGGCTATGGCTACACCTTC. As protein: CASSQGARGYGYTF.

The chain links TRBV4-1 to TRBJ1-5, with 9 bases lining up with TRBD1. Germline CDR1 MGHRA, CDR2 YSYEKL. The CDR3 has 17 amino acids. With 0 bases clipped from V and 0 bases from J, the junction kept 3 bases outside the gene matches. CDR3 nucleotide sequence: TGCGCCAGCAGCCAAGAAGGACAGGGGTATAGCAATCAGCCCCAGCATTTT. Translation: CASSQEGQGYSNQPQHF.

This chain connects TRBV4-2 to TRBJ2-1; TRBD2 aligns across 9 bases. J gave up 7 bases and V 2 bases, and 24 bases lay outside the gene matches. This CDR3 contains 21 residues. CDR1 and CDR2 from the germline V gene are LGHNA and YNFKEQ. In DNA form, the CDR3 reads TGTGCCAGCAGCCAAAGGGCCCGGATTCAGGGTAGGGGACTAGCTTTAAATGAGCAGTTCTTC. Protein: CASSQRARIQGRGLALNEQFF.

The CDR3 sequence is CAWSFTGGGQPQHF. In DNA, the CDR3 is TGTGCCTGGAGTTTCACAGGGGGAGGGCAGCCCCAGCATTTT. The rearrangement joins TRBV30 to TRBJ1-5; 8 bases are a match to TRBD1. The germline V gene has CDR1 GTSNPN and CDR2 SVGIG (reference sequence). This CDR3 region has 14 residues. Losses at the gene ends were 2 bases for V and 7 bases for J; bases not matched to a gene: 7.

The CDR3 nucleotides are TGTGCCAGTAGGGAGACAGGGGACGGGGAGACCCAGTACTTC. It codes for CASRETGDGETQYF. The chain recombines TRBV19 with TRBJ2-5; 8 bases map to TRBD1. V lost 6 bases, J lost 5 bases, and 8 bases stayed unmatched. Per germline, CDR1 LNHDA and CDR2 SQIVND (reference sequence). The CDR3 sequence is 14 residues long.

This chain connects TRBV19 to TRBJ2-2; D is possibly TRBD2 (5 bases). This CDR3 region has 16 residues. Germline V lookup: CDR1 LNHDA, CDR2 SQIVND (reference sequence). Between the trimmed V and J ends, which lost 1 base and 3 bases, there was a span of 12 bases. The CDR3 loop reads CASSIAGGSYTGELFF. CDR3 nucleotide sequence: TGTGCCAGTAGTATAGCCGGTGGGAGCTACACCGGGGAGCTGTTTTTT.

The chain couples TRBV28 to TRBJ2-7; TRBD2 matches at 11 bases. The length of the CDR3 is 20 residues. The trim removed 4 bases at V and 1 base at J, leaving 18 bases unmatched. Per the germline V gene, CDR1 is MDHEN and CDR2 is SYDVKM. The CDR3 nucleotides read TGTGCCAGCAGTTCAAATCTCCCCCCTGGACTAGCGGGTCTTTCCTACGAGCAGTACTTC. Its protein product is CASSSNLPPGLAGLSYEQYF. The full variable domain, its missing parts supplied by reference TRBV28 and TRBJ2-7, is DVKVTQSSRYLVKRTGEKVFLECVQDMDHENMFWYRQDPGLGLRLIYFSYDVKMKEKGDIPEGYSVSREKKERFSLILESASTNQTSMYLCASSSNLPPGLAGLSYEQYFGPGTRLTVT.

The chain links TRBV28 to TRBJ2-7; a possible D gene is TRBD2 (5 bases). This CDR3 spans 12 amino acids. The germline CDR1 and CDR2 sequences are MDHEN and SYDVKM. V was cut by 2 bases and J by 8 bases, with 10 bases left in between. This chain's CDR3 is CASSLIGDKQYF. DNA of the CDR3: TGTGCCAGCAGTTTAATCGGGGATAAGCAGTACTTC.

The genes are TRBV4-2 and TRBJ2-3; a possible D gene is TRBD2 (5 bases). The CDR3 extends over 16 amino acids. Per the germline V gene, CDR1 is LGHNA and CDR2 is YNFKEQ. Trimming pared 0 bases from V and 2 bases from J, leaving 12 bases between. The CDR3 sequence is CASSQDQASPTDTQYF. CDR3 in DNA: TGTGCCAGCAGCCAAGATCAGGCTAGCCCCACAGATACGCAGTATTTT.

The chain recombines TRBV6-1 with TRBJ2-1; D possibly corresponds to TRBD2 (5 bases). In germline, CDR1 is MNHNS, CDR2 SASEGT. The V end was cut by 3 bases, the J end by 2 bases, with 14 bases between. CDR3 length equals 16 residues. In nucleotides, the CDR3 is TGTGCCAGCAGTGATGCCGGGGAACGGCCCTACAATGAGCAGTTCTTC. Amino acid sequence: CASSDAGERPYNEQFF.

This chain joins TRBV30 and TRBJ2-5; weak D call: TRBD2 (7 bases). The CDR3 is made up of 14 amino acids. Trimming cost V 5 bases and J 4 bases, with 17 bases left between them. The germline gives CDR1 GTSNPN, CDR2 SVGIG (reference sequence). The CDR3 protein is CAWVVGGARETQYF. The DNA for the CDR3 is TGTGCCTGGGTCGTGGGGGGGGCGCGAGAGACCCAGTACTTC.

CDR3 sequence (DNA): TGTGCCATCAGTGCGGGACAGACCTACGAGCAGTACTTC. This sequence encodes CAISAGQTYEQYF. This chain links TRBV10-3 with TRBJ2-7; 7 bases map to TRBD1. Unmatched junction bases numbered 2, after V lost 4 bases and J lost 2 bases. The CDR3 is made up of 13 amino acids. From germline, CDR1 is ENHRY and CDR2 SYGVKD.

The chain has TRBV7-8 and TRBJ2-5; 7 nucleotides agree with TRBD1. Looked up from germline, CDR1 is SGHVS and CDR2 is FQNEAQ. Trimming removed 5 bases from V and 4 bases from J; junction bases left unmatched: 13. The CDR3 totals 16 residues. The CDR3: CASSTNPGQSRETQYF. The CDR3 region has the DNA TGTGCCAGCAGCACAAACCCGGGACAGTCTAGAGAGACCCAGTACTTC.

CDR3 protein: CASSAPGLEQFF. The CDR3 bases are TGTGCCAGCAGCGCACCGGGACTTGAGCAGTTCTTC. The rearrangement uses TRBV7-8 and TRBJ2-1, with D perhaps matching TRBD2 (6 bases). Trimming shortened V by 5 bases and J by 9 bases, and 11 bases separated the two germline ends. The CDR3 sequence is 12 residues long. Germline CDR1 and CDR2: SGHVS and FQNEAQ.

V and J are TRBV30 and TRBJ2-7; TRBD1 matches 7 bases. CDR3 size: 14 residues. The V gene end was trimmed by 1 base and the J gene end by 2 bases; junction bases not matched to a gene: 5. Germline lookup yields CDR1 GTSNPN and CDR2 SVGIG (reference sequence). CDR3 residues: CAWSAPGQTYEQYF. CDR3 DNA: TGTGCCTGGAGTGCGCCGGGACAGACCTACGAGCAGTACTTC.

This CDR3 is CASSPGPNTEAFF. CDR3 nucleotide sequence: TGTGCCAGCAGCCCCGGTCCGAACACTGAAGCTTTCTTT. The gene calls are TRBV7-2 and TRBJ1-1; D unclear. V lost 5 bases and J 1 base, leaving 8 bases between the germline ends. The CDR3 covers 13 residues. Germline CDR1 SGHTA, CDR2 FQGNSA.